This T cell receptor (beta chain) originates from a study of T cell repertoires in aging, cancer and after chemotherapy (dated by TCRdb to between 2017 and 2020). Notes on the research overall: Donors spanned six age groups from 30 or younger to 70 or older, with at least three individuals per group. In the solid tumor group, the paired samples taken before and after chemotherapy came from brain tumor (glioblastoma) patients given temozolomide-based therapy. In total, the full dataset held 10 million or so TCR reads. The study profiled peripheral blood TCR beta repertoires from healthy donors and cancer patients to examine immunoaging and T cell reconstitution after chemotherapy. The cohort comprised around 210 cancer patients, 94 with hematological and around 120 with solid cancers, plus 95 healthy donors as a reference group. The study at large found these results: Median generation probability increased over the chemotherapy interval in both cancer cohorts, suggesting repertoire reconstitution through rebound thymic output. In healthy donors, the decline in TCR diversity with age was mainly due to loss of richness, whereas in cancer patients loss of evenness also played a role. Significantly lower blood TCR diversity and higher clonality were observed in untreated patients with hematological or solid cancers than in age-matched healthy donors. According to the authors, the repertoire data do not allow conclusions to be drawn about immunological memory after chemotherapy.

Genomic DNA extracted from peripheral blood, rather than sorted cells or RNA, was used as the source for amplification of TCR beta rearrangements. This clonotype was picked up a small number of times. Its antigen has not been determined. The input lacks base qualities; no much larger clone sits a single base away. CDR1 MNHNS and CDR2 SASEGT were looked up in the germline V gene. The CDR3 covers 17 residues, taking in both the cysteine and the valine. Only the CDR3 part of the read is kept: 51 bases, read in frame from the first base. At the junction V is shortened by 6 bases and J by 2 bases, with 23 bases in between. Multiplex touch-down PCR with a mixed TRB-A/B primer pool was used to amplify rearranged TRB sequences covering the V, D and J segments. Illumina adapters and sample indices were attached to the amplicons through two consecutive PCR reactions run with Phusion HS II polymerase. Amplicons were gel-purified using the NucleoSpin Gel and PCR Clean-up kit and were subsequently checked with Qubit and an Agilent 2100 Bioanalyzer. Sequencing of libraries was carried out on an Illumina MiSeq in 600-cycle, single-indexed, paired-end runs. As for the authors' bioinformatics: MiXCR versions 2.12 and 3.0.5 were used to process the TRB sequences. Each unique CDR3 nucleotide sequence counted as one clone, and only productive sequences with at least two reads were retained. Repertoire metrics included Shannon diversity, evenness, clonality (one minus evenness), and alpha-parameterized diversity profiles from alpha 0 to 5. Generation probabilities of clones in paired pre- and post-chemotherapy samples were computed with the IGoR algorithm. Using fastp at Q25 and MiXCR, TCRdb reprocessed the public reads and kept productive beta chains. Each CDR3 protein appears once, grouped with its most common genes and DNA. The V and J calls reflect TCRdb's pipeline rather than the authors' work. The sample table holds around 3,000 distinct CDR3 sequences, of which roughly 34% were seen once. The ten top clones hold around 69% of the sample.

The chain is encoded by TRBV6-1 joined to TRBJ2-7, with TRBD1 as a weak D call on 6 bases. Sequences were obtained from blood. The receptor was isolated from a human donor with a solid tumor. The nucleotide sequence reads TGTGCCAGCAGCGAATTCATACAGGGTCCTGCTCCCTACGAGCAGTACGTC. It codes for CASSEFIQGPAPYEQYV.